Following are 10 T cell receptor beta chains from one sample sequenced in a study of T cell responses to AZD1222 COVID-19 vaccine. The repertoire was sequenced with immunoSEQ multiplex PCR; TCRdb's copy has only in-frame clones and lacks some. The sample includes over 110,000 clones, approximately 87% of them seen just once. The sample in question was peripheral blood, obtained 28 days after the second AZD1222 dose. The source of these receptors is an adult who received the AZD1222 COVID-19 vaccine.

In DNA form, the CDR3 reads TGTGCCAGCAGAAAACGTAAGGAGTCCTACAATGAGCAGTTCTTC. It codes for CASRKRKESYNEQFF. The chain has TRBV28 and TRBJ2-1; no clear D gene. The CDR3 loop spans 15 amino acids. From germline, CDR1 is MDHEN and CDR2 SYDVKM. V lost 6 bases and J lost 1, with 13 bases in between.

The chain employs TRBV3-1 (or the pseudogene TRBV3-2) and TRBJ1-1; D unresolved. The CDR3 loop spans 16 amino acids. From germline, CDR1 is LGHDT and CDR2 YNNKEL (reference sequence). V lost 0 bases, J lost 1 base, and 12 bases lay in between. CDR3 in amino acids: CASSQEMAARNTEAFF. The CDR3 coding sequence is TGTGCCAGCAGCCAAGAGATGGCAGCGAGGAACACTGAAGCTTTCTTT.

The rearrangement links TRBV5-1 to TRBJ2-1, with a weak D call TRBD1 (6 bases). Germline V gene data show CDR1 as SGHRS and CDR2 as YFSETQ. Deletions cut 4 bases from V and 1 base from J, with 18 bases between. CDR3 length: 17 residues. CDR3 nucleotides: TGCGCCAGCAGCAAAATGGGCGCAGGGGCTTCCTACAATGAGCAGTTCTTC. Encoded protein: CASSKMGAGASYNEQFF. Full variable domain (rest looked up from reference TRBV5-1 and TRBJ2-1): KAGVTQTPRYLIKTRGQQVTLSCSPISGHRSVSWYQQTPGQGLQFLFEYFSETQRNKGNFPGRFSGRQFSNSRSEMNVSTLELGDSALYLCASSKMGAGASYNEQFFGPGTRLTVL.

The chain carries TRBV3-1 (or the pseudogene TRBV3-2) and TRBJ1-1; perhaps TRBD1 as D (6 bases). Trimming left V 2 bases short and J 1 base short, with 14 bases between. From germline, CDR1 is LGHDT and CDR2 YNNKEL (reference sequence). The CDR3 consists of 16 residues. This CDR3 reads CASSQTRGPSNTEAFF. CDR3 in DNA: TGTGCCAGCAGCCAAACCCGGGGGCCGTCGAACACTGAAGCTTTCTTT.

Only a few counts were recorded for this clone. The J gene is TRBJ2-4, the V gene TRBV11-2; TRBD1 might be the D (6 bases). The CDR3 totals 14 residues. Trimming cost V 5 bases and J 1 base, with 9 bases left between them. The V gene's germline CDR1 is SGHAT and CDR2 FQNNGV. The CDR3 DNA is TGTGCCAGCAGCAAAACAGGGGCCAAAAACATTCAGTACTTC. Residues: CASSKTGAKNIQYF. Filled out from reference TRBV11-2 and TRBJ2-4, the complete variable domain reads EAGVAQSPRYKIIEKRQSVAFWCNPISGHATLYWYQQILGQGPKLLIQFQNNGVVDDSQLPKDRFSAERLKGVDSTLKIQPAKLEDSAVYLCASSKTGAKNIQYFGAGTRLSVL.

The chain recombines TRBV30 with TRBJ1-1; possibly TRBD1 for D (6 bases). V lost 2 bases, J lost 1 base, and 17 bases lay in between. Germline V gives CDR1 GTSNPN, CDR2 SVGIG (reference sequence). The CDR3 is made up of 16 amino acids. The CDR3 DNA reads as TGTGCCTGGAGTTCAACCCAACGGACAGCGAACACTGAAGCTTTCTTT. This gives the protein CAWSSTQRTANTEAFF.

The table lists this clone with a count of one. The V and J genes are TRBV3-1 (or the pseudogene TRBV3-2) and TRBJ2-5; possible D gene TRBD2, 6 bases. Germline values: CDR1 LGHDT, CDR2 YNNKEL (reference sequence). V was pared by 1 base and J by 5 bases, with 14 bases between. The CDR3 loop spans 15 amino acids. The CDR3 nucleotides are TGTGCCAGCAGCCAAGGGGAGGATCCACGGGAGACCCAGTACTTC. Translation gives CASSQGEDPRETQYF.

The table lists this clone with a count of one. The chain combines TRBV11-2 with TRBJ2-3; the D gene is possibly TRBD2 (5 bases). Trimming cost V 0 bases and J 6 bases, with 16 bases left between them. The germline CDR1 and CDR2 sequences are SGHAT and FQNNGV. CDR3 length: 16 amino acids. CDR3 amino acids: CASSLEVALGLDTQYF. For the CDR3, the DNA is TGTGCCAGCAGCTTAGAGGTAGCGCTTGGGCTTGATACGCAGTATTTT.

This chain uses TRBV4-3 with TRBJ2-1; 8 bases are shared with TRBD2. The CDR3 is 18 residues long. In germline, CDR1 is LGHNA, CDR2 YSLEER. The V and J ends lost 1 base and 2 bases, in that order; junction bases with no gene match: 10. The DNA of the CDR3 is TGCGCCAGCAGCCAAGGGGGTAGCGGGGCCCTAACCTACAATGAGCAGTTCTTC. This translates into CASSQGGSGALTYNEQFF.

The chain employs TRBV7-2 and TRBJ2-5, with a possible D match to TRBD2 (5 bases). Germline CDR1 reads SGHTA; CDR2 reads FQGNSA. The V and J ends lost 1 base and 2 bases respectively, with 8 bases between them. This CDR3 contains 14 residues. CDR3 nucleotide sequence: TGTGCCAGCAGCTTAGGAGGGATGCAAGAGACCCAGTACTTC. Encoded protein: CASSLGGMQETQYF.